What follows are 18 T cell receptor beta chains derived from one specimen sequenced in a study of cytomegalovirus exposure and HLA in healthy donors. With 60 Vbeta and 13 Jbeta primers, the PCR was carried out. This table comes from immunoSEQ multiplex PCR, and its TCRdb copy is limited to in-frame clones, with some not included. Of just over 150,000 clones listed, around 83% are singletons. Input material: PBMCs. The receptors derive from a young man in good health and CMV-seropositive.

V usage is TRBV29-1 and J usage is TRBJ2-1, with D tentatively TRBD1 (6 bases). The CDR3 spans 17 residues. Germline V lookup: CDR1 SQVTM, CDR2 ANQGSEA. Trimming removed 0 bases from V and 9 bases from J, with 24 bases in between. The CDR3 DNA sequence: TGCAGCGTTGAAGATCTAGCTTTCACAGGGAGTATGACTGAGCAGTTCTTC. Protein product: CSVEDLAFTGSMTEQFF.

The CDR3 nucleotides are TGTGCCAGCTCTTCCAGGGGTGTTCAGAGTACTGAAGCTTTCTTT. Protein: CASSSRGVQSTEAFF. This chain joins TRBV18 and TRBJ1-1; TRBD1 might be the D (6 bases). CDR1 KGHSH and CDR2 LQKENI come from the germline V gene. This CDR3 contains 15 residues. Deletions cut 6 bases from V and 5 bases from J, with 19 bases between.

The V gene is TRBV6-4, the J gene TRBJ2-1; TRBD2 matches at 7 bases. The germline V gene has CDR1 MRHNA and CDR2 SNTAGT. The V segment lost 6 bases and the J segment 10 bases; nucleotides outside the gene matches: 6. The CDR3 is 12 amino acids. CDR3 in amino acids: CASRGGLNEQFF. The CDR3 DNA reads as TGTGCCAGCAGGGGGGGACTAAACGAGCAGTTCTTC.

The J gene is TRBJ1-6, the V gene TRBV7-2; D not resolved. V was cut by 2 bases and J by 7 bases, with 9 bases left in between. The length of the CDR3 is 14 residues. Germline assignment: CDR1 SGHTA and CDR2 FQGNSA. The CDR3 protein is CASSLPGGNSPLHF. As DNA, the CDR3 is TGTGCCAGCAGCTTACCAGGAGGGAATTCACCCCTCCACTTT.

The chain is built from TRBV10-3 and TRBJ1-1; 8 bases agree with TRBD1. There are 13 residues in the CDR3. V trimming: 3 bases; J trimming: 4 bases; junction bases outside the gene matches: 1. Germline CDR1 and CDR2: ENHRY and SYGVKD. The CDR3 loop is CAISDRGLTEAFF. The CDR3 coding sequence is TGTGCCATCAGTGACAGGGGGCTCACTGAAGCTTTCTTT.

This chain joins TRBV7-9 and TRBJ2-3; D is perhaps TRBD2 (5 bases). The V end lost 4 bases, the J end lost 1 base, and 18 bases lay between the germline ends. There are 17 residues in the CDR3. Germline V gives CDR1 SEHNR, CDR2 FQNEAQ (reference sequence). CDR3 in amino acids: CASSSTRPRLGTDTQYF. In DNA, the CDR3 is TGTGCCAGCAGCTCTACTAGGCCCCGCCTCGGCACAGATACGCAGTATTTT.

The rearrangement links TRBV9 to TRBJ2-1; D might be TRBD1 (5 bases). V was trimmed by 5 bases and J by 5 bases, leaving 17 bases between them. CDR1 is SGDLS and CDR2 is YYNGEE in the germline V gene. The CDR3 runs to 15 residues. The CDR3 loop reads CASSAGATLNNEQFF. CDR3 in DNA: TGTGCCAGCAGTGCTGGGGCGACTCTCAACAATGAGCAGTTCTTC.

This chain links TRBV5-1 with TRBJ1-4, with TRBD1 matching 8 bases. Germline loops: CDR1 SGHRS, CDR2 YFSETQ. V shed 0 bases and J 6 bases; nucleotides not matched to a gene: 4. The CDR3 sequence is 15 residues long. CDR3 protein: CASSLAGGVYEKLFF. As DNA, the CDR3 is TGCGCCAGCAGCTTGGCAGGGGGCGTTTATGAAAAACTGTTTTTT.

V and J are TRBV7-2 and TRBJ1-2; 8 nucleotides align to TRBD1. CDR1 is SGHTA and CDR2 is FQGNSA in the germline V gene. This CDR3 comprises 15 residues. Losses at the gene ends were 5 bases for V and 2 bases for J; bases not matched to a gene: 7. CDR3: CASSARTGPNYGYTF. Here the CDR3 DNA reads TGTGCCAGCAGCGCCCGGACAGGGCCCAACTATGGCTACACCTTC.

The chain is built from TRBV6-1 and TRBJ1-2; D possibly corresponds to TRBD1 (6 bases). This CDR3 region has 12 residues. V shed 6 bases and J shed 4 bases, with 9 bases lying between them. CDR1 is MNHNS, CDR2 SASEGT, per germline. CDR3 sequence (DNA): TGTGCCAGCAGAAGGGGGACCTATGGCTACACCTTC. Protein sequence: CASRRGTYGYTF.

This clone was seen a handful of times. The genes are TRBV7-2 and TRBJ1-6; the match to TRBD1 covers 10 bases. Germline lookup yields CDR1 SGHTA and CDR2 FQGNSA. CDR3 length equals 15 residues. V dropped 1 base and J dropped 6; count of bases not matched to a gene: 0. In DNA form, the CDR3 reads TGTGCCAGCAGCTTAGGGGACAGGGGTAATTCACCCCTCCACTTT. Its translation: CASSLGDRGNSPLHF.

This clone was counted between two and nine times. The rearrangement links TRBV18 to TRBJ1-1; maybe TRBD1 (6 bases). This CDR3 region has 15 residues. V shed 6 bases and J shed 0 bases, with 14 bases lying between them. In germline, CDR1 is KGHSH, CDR2 LQKENI. The CDR3 sequence: CASSRGQTMNTEAFF. The DNA for the CDR3 is TGTGCCAGCTCCCGCGGACAGACTATGAACACTGAAGCTTTCTTT. Drawing the rest from reference TRBV18 and TRBJ1-1, the complete variable domain is NAGVMQNPRHLVRRRGQEARLRCSPMKGHSHVYWYRQLPEEGLKFMVYLQKENIIDESGMPKERFSAEFPKEGPSILRIQQVVRGDSAAYFCASSRGQTMNTEAFFGQGTRLTVV.

This chain joins TRBV5-1 and TRBJ2-7; 11 bases align to TRBD1. J was trimmed by 3 bases and V by 6 bases; bases with no gene match: 5. CDR1 and CDR2 (germline): SGHRS, YFSETQ. The CDR3 length is 14 residues. The CDR3 reads CASNTGQGDYEQYF. The CDR3 DNA reads as TGCGCCAGCAATACGGGACAGGGGGACTACGAGCAGTACTTC.

This chain links TRBV7-9 with TRBJ1-1; no clear D gene. The CDR3 extends over 14 amino acids. The germline gives CDR1 SEHNR, CDR2 FQNEAQ (reference sequence). V lost 1 base to trimming and J lost 8 bases, with 14 bases between them. The CDR3 loop reads CASSLVGGDLEAFF. DNA of the CDR3: TGTGCCAGCAGCTTAGTAGGCGGGGATTTGGAAGCTTTCTTT. Using reference TRBV7-9 and TRBJ1-1 for the parts outside the CDR3, the full variable domain is DTGVSQNPRHKITKRGQNVTFRCDPISEHNRLYWYRQTLGQGPEFLTYFQNEAQLEKSRLLSDRFSAERPKGSFSTLEIQRTEQGDSAMYLCASSLVGGDLEAFFGQGTRLTVV.

The chain couples TRBV6-5 to TRBJ1-1, with D unclear. The CDR3 loop spans 12 amino acids. The V gene's germline CDR1 is MNHEY and CDR2 SVGAGI. V lost 7 bases and J 5 bases, leaving 11 bases between the germline ends. In nucleotides, the CDR3 is TGTGCCAGCATAAGTCCGGGGACTGAAGCTTTCTTT. This gives the protein CASISPGTEAFF.

The gene calls are TRBV7-9 and TRBJ1-1; TRBD1 might be the D (5 bases). Between the trimmed V and J ends, which lost 5 bases and 1 base, there was a span of 8 bases. This CDR3 has 13 amino acids. CDR1 is SEHNR and CDR2 is FQNEAQ in the germline V gene (reference sequence). The CDR3 bases are TGTGCCAGCAGCAGTACAGGGAACACTGAAGCTTTCTTT. Its translation: CASSSTGNTEAFF.

This clone has only one observation. The chain couples TRBV27 to TRBJ2-5; 12 positions agree with TRBD2. The ends lost 0 bases at V and 5 bases at J; junction bases unmatched: 10. The germline gives CDR1 MNHEY, CDR2 SMNVEV (reference sequence). The CDR3 spans 18 residues. This CDR3 reads CASSLSGWLAGGRETQYF. Here the CDR3 DNA reads TGTGCCAGCAGTTTATCGGGGTGGCTAGCGGGGGGGCGGGAGACCCAGTACTTC.

The chain has TRBV19 and TRBJ2-7; 10 nucleotides agree with TRBD1. V lost 4 bases and J lost 4; bases outside the gene matches: 4. Germline CDR1 is LNHDA and CDR2 is SQIVND (reference sequence). There are 14 residues in the CDR3. CDR3: CASSTGTGEYEQYF. In DNA, the CDR3 is TGTGCCAGTAGTACCGGGACAGGGGAGTACGAGCAGTACTTC.